Listed below are T cell receptor beta chains from one sample, sequenced in a study of blood T cell repertoires in COVID-19. TCRdb's copy holds only in-frame clones and misses some; the assay was immunoSEQ multiplex PCR. The sample includes approximately 100,000 clones, approximately 88% of them seen just once. Sequencing used peripheral blood. These receptors were taken from a woman aged 60-75 years with acute or convalescent COVID-19. Both conserved end residues are part of each CDR3. The D gene is left open where the match is weak. Part of the rows lack a size; the others show once, few, many or a class for expanded clones.

clone_size	v_call	d_call	j_call	cdr3_nt	cdr3_aa
few	TRBV12-3/TRBV12-4	TRBD1	TRBJ2-7	TGTGCCAGCAGCCGAAACAGGGGCTACGAGCAGTACTTC	CASSRNRGYEQYF
NA	TRBV11-2	NA	TRBJ1-1	TGTGCCAGCAGCTTAACCCCGGGGTGGAATTCTGAAGCTTTCTTT	CASSLTPGWNSEAFF
NA	TRBV19	NA	TRBJ2-5	TGTGCCAGTAGTTCCGGCCTGGCGGGGACCCAGTACTTC	CASSSGLAGTQYF
NA	TRBV11-2	NA	TRBJ1-3	TGTGCCAGCAGCCTAGACAATTTCTCTGGAAACACCATATATTTT	CASSLDNFSGNTIYF
NA	TRBV7-8	NA	TRBJ2-4	TGTGCCAGCAGCTTACAGGAAAACATTCAGTACTTC	CASSLQENIQYF
NA	TRBV3-1/TRBV3-2	TRBD1	TRBJ1-6	TGTGCCAGCAGCCAAGATTCGAACAGGGGTAATTCACCCCTCCACTTT	CASSQDSNRGNSPLHF
NA	TRBV7-9	NA	TRBJ1-5	TGTGCCAGCAGCCCAGGAACTAGCAATCAGCCCCAGCATTTT	CASSPGTSNQPQHF
once	TRBV9	NA	TRBJ2-5	TGTGCCAGCGGGTCCTCAGGTATACAAGAGACCCAGTACTTC	CASGSSGIQETQYF
NA	TRBV29-1	NA	TRBJ1-5	TGCAGCGTGGCTGGGCCCAATCAGCCCCAGCATTTT	CSVAGPNQPQHF
NA	TRBV29-1	NA	TRBJ1-1	TGCAGCGTTGGCGCCTTCGACATGAACACTGAAGCTTTCTTT	CSVGAFDMNTEAFF
NA	TRBV24-1	TRBD1	TRBJ2-3	TGTGCCACCAGTGACGGGACAGGGGTAACAGATACGCAGTATTTT	CATSDGTGVTDTQYF
NA	TRBV3-1/TRBV3-2	NA	TRBJ2-1	TGTGCCAGCAGCCAAGATTGGGGGGGCGGGTTATACAATGAGCAGTTCTTC	CASSQDWGGGLYNEQFF
NA	TRBV19	NA	TRBJ2-5	TGTGCCAGTCACCCCGGACAAACCTCGGAGACCCAGTACTTC	CASHPGQTSETQYF
NA	TRBV2	TRBD1	TRBJ1-1	TGTGCCAGCAGGAGGACAGGGTTGGCTGAAGCTTTCTTT	CASRRTGLAEAFF
NA	TRBV18	NA	TRBJ1-2	TGTGCCAGCTCACGGGCGGGGCCGGATCGGGGCTACACCTTC	CASSRAGPDRGYTF
NA	TRBV4-2	NA	TRBJ1-4	TGTGCCAGCAGCCAAGATTTTGGGGCTACTAATGAAAAACTGTTTTTT	CASSQDFGATNEKLFF
NA	TRBV18	NA	TRBJ1-1	TGTGCCAGCTCACAGGAGGTGATAAGGAACACTGAAGCTTTCTTT	CASSQEVIRNTEAFF
NA	TRBV29-1	NA	TRBJ1-2	TGCAGCGTTGCTCTGGCCTATGGCTACACCTTC	CSVALAYGYTF
NA	TRBV14	TRBD1	TRBJ1-3	TGTGCCAGCAGCCTTACGCAGGGGGGCTCTGGAAACACCATATATTTT	CASSLTQGGSGNTIYF
NA	TRBV4-2	NA	TRBJ1-6	TGTGCCAGCAGCCTTAGACAGGAAGATAATTCACCCCTCCACTTT	CASSLRQEDNSPLHF
NA	TRBV24-1	TRBD2	TRBJ2-1	TGTGCCACCAGTGATGTAGGACTAGCGGGGGAGAAAGGGCAGTTCTTC	CATSDVGLAGEKGQFF
NA	TRBV28	TRBD1	TRBJ2-5	TGTGCCAGCAGCTTTCGGACAGGGGTAGAGACCCAGTACTTC	CASSFRTGVETQYF
once	TRBV30	NA	TRBJ1-5	TGTGCCTGGAGTTCGGGCAGGGGACATCAGCCCCAGCATTTT	CAWSSGRGHQPQHF
NA	TRBV11-3	NA	TRBJ2-6	TGTGCCAGCAGCTTAGGGGGGGCTGGGGCCAACGTCCTGACTTTC	CASSLGGAGANVLTF
few	TRBV6-2/TRBV6-3	NA	TRBJ1-5	TGTGCCAGCAGTTACTCGCGTCAGACAGGCAGGGGCAATCAGCCCCAGCATTTT	CASSYSRQTGRGNQPQHF
few	TRBV28	NA	TRBJ1-2	TGTGCCAGCAGTCTGGGGGGTTTAGGGTATGGCTACACCTTC	CASSLGGLGYGYTF
NA	TRBV28	TRBD2	TRBJ2-5	TGTGCCAGCGCCTGGGGGGGGGACCAAGAGACCCAGTACTTC	CASAWGGDQETQYF
NA	TRBV28	NA	TRBJ2-5	TGTGCCAGCAGTTTACTAGAGACCCAGTACTTC	CASSLLETQYF
NA	TRBV19	TRBD2	TRBJ2-3	TGTGCCAGTAGCAAGACTAGCGGGGGAGCGCAGTATTTT	CASSKTSGGAQYF
NA	TRBV3-1/TRBV3-2	TRBD1	TRBJ1-6	TGTGCCACGGCGGGGCAGGGGGCTTCACCCCTCCACTTT	CATAGQGASPLHF
NA	TRBV28	NA	TRBJ1-2	TGTGCCAGCAGTCGAGGGATGGACTATGGCTACACCTTC	CASSRGMDYGYTF
NA	TRBV5-8	NA	TRBJ1-1	TGTGCCAGCAGCTTGGGACATGTCGACACTGAAGCTTTCTTT	CASSLGHVDTEAFF
NA	TRBV20-1	TRBD1	TRBJ1-1	TGCAGTGCTACACAGGGGGTAGAAGCTTTCTTT	CSATQGVEAFF
NA	TRBV12-5	NA	TRBJ1-5	TGTGCTAGTGGTTTTGCCGGTAGCAATCAGCCCCAGCATTTT	CASGFAGSNQPQHF
NA	TRBV2	NA	TRBJ1-1	TGTGCCAGCAGTGCCTGGACAGTGAACACTGAAGCTTTCTTT	CASSAWTVNTEAFF
few	TRBV7-7	TRBD1	TRBJ2-5	TGTGCCAGCAGCTTACTAGGACAGGGGGGAGAGACCCAGTACTTC	CASSLLGQGGETQYF
NA	TRBV5-4	TRBD1	TRBJ1-2	TGTGCCAGCAGCTGGGACAGGGGAGGCGGCTACACCTTC	CASSWDRGGGYTF
once	TRBV11-3	NA	TRBJ2-2	TGTGCCAGCAGCCCAAAGAACACCGGGGAGCTGTTTTTT	CASSPKNTGELFF
NA	TRBV10-1	NA	TRBJ1-1	TGCGCCAGCAGTGAGTCGGTCCGAAACTGGAGGAAGAACACTGAAGCTTTCTTT	CASSESVRNWRKNTEAFF
once	TRBV3-1/TRBV3-2	NA	TRBJ1-4	TGTGCCAGCAGCCAAGGCCGGGGAACTAATGAAAAACTGTTTTTT	CASSQGRGTNEKLFF
few	TRBV19	NA	TRBJ1-5	TGTGCCAGTAGTATCGTCCTTTTCCAGCCCCAGCATTTT	CASSIVLFQPQHF
NA	TRBV27	NA	TRBJ2-5	TGTGCCAGCAGTATGAGGAGTCCTAAAGAGACCCAGTACTTC	CASSMRSPKETQYF
NA	TRBV6-5	NA	TRBJ1-1	TGTGCCATTCAAGGGGGCACTGAAGCTTTCTTT	CAIQGGTEAFF
NA	TRBV19	TRBD1	TRBJ2-7	TGTGCCAGTAGGGGACAGGGAACCTACGAGCAGTACTTC	CASRGQGTYEQYF
NA	TRBV11-2	NA	TRBJ2-7	TGTGCCAGCAGCTTAAGTCCGGGTTACGAGCAGTACTTC	CASSLSPGYEQYF